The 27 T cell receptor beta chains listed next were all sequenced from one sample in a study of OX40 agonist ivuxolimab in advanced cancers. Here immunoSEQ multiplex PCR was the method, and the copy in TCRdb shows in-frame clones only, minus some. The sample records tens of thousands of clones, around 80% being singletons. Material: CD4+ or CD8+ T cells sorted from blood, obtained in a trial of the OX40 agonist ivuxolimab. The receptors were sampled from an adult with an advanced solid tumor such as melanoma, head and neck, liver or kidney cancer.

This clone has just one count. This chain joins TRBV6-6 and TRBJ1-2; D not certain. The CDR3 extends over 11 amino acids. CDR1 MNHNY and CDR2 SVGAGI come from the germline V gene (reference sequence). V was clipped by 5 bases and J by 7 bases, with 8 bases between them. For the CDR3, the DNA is TGTGCCAGCAGTACGGACCTTGGCTACACCTTC. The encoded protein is CASSTDLGYTF.

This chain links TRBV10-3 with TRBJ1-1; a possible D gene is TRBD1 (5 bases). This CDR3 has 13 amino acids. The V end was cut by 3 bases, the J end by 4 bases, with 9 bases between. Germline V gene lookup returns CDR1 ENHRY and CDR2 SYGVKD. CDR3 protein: CAISDGGGTEAFF. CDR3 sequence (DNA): TGTGCCATCAGTGACGGGGGGGGCACTGAAGCTTTCTTT.

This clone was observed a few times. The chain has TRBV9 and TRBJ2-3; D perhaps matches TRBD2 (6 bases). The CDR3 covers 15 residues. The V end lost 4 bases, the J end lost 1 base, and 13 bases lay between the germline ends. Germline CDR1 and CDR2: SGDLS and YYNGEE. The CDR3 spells CASSSWGGGTDTQYF. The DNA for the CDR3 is TGTGCCAGCAGCTCTTGGGGCGGGGGCACAGATACGCAGTATTTT. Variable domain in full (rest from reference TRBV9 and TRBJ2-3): DSGVTQTPKHLITATGQRVTLRCSPRSGDLSVYWYQQSLDQGLQFLIQYYNGEERAKGNILERFSAQQFPDLHSELNLSSLELGDSALYFCASSSWGGGTDTQYFGPGTRLTVL.

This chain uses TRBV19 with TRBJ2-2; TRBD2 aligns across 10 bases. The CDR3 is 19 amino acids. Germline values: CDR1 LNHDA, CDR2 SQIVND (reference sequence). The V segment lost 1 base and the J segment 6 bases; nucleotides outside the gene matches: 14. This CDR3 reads CASSIGLAGVSSRAGELFF. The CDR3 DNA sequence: TGTGCCAGTAGTATAGGGCTAGCGGGAGTGAGTTCGCGAGCCGGGGAGCTGTTTTTT.

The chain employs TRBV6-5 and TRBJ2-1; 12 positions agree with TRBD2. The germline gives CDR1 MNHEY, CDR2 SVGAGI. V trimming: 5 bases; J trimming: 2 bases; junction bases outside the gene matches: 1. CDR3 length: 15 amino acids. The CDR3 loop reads CASSRLAGAYNEQFF. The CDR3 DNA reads TGTGCCAGCAGTAGACTAGCGGGGGCCTACAATGAGCAGTTCTTC.

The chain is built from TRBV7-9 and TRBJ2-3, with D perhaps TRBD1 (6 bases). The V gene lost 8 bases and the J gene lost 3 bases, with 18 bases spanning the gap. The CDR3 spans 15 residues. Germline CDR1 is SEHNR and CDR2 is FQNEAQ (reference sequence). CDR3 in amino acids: CASGSGHRETDTQYF. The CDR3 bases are TGTGCCAGCGGATCGGGACACAGGGAAACAGATACGCAGTATTTT.

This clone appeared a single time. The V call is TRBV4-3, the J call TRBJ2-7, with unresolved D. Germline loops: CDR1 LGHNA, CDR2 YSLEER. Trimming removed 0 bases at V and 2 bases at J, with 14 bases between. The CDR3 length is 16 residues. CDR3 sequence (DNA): TGCGCCAGCAGCCAAGATAGGTACGGAGACCCCTACGAGCAGTACTTC. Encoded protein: CASSQDRYGDPYEQYF.

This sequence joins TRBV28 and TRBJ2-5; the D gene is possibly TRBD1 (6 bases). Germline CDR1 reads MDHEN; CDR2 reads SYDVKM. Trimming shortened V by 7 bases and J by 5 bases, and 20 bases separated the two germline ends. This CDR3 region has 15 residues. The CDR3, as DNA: TGTGCCAGCACCCCGCTTACAGGGATGGGGGAGACCCAGTACTTC. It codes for CASTPLTGMGETQYF.

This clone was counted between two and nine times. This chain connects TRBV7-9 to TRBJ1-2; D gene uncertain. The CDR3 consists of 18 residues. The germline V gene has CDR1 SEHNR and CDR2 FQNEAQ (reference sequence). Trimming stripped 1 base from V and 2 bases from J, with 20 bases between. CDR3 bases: TGTGCCAGCAGCTTAGGATTCGCAGGACGAGGAGAGAACTATGGCTACACCTTC. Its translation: CASSLGFAGRGENYGYTF. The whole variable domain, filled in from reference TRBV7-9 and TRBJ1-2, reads DTGVSQNPRHKITKRGQNVTFRCDPISEHNRLYWYRQTLGQGPEFLTYFQNEAQLEKSRLLSDRFSAERPKGSFSTLEIQRTEQGDSAMYLCASSLGFAGRGENYGYTFGSGTRLTVV.

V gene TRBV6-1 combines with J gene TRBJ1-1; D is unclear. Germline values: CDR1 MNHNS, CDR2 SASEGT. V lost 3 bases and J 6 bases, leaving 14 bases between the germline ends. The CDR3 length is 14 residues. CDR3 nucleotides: TGTGCCAGCAGTGAGGGCCGCGACGGCCCTGAAGCTTTCTTT. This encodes CASSEGRDGPEAFF.

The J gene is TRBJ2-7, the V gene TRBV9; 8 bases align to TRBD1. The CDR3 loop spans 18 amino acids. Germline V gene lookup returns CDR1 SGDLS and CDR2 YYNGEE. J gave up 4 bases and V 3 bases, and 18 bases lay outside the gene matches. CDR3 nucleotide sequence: TGTGCCAGCAGCGGTGGACAGGGTGGTAGCGGACCCCTTTACGAGCAGTACTTC. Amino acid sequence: CASSGGQGGSGPLYEQYF.

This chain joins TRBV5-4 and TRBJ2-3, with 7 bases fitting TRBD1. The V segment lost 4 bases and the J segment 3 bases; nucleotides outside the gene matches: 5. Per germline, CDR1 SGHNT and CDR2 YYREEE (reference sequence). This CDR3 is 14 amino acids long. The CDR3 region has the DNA TGTGCCAGCAGCCCTTGGGACAGAACAGATACGCAGTATTTT. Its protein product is CASSPWDRTDTQYF. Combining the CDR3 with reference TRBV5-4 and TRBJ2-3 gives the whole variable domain ETGVTQSPTHLIKTRGQQVTLRCSSQSGHNTVSWYQQALGQGPQFIFQYYREEENGRGNFPPRFSGLQFPNYSSELNVNALELDDSALYLCASSPWDRTDTQYFGPGTRLTVL.

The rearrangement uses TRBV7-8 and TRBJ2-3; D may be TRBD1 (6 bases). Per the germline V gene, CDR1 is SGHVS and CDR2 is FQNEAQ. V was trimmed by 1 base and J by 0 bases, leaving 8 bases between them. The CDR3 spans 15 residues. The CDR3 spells CASSLGQVSTDTQYF. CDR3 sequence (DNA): TGTGCCAGCAGCTTAGGACAGGTTAGCACAGATACGCAGTATTTT.

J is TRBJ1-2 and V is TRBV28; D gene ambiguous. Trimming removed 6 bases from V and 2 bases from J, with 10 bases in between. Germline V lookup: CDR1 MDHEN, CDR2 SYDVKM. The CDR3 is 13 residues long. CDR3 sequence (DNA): TGTGCCAGCAGGGGATCCAGAAACTATGGCTACACCTTC. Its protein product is CASRGSRNYGYTF.

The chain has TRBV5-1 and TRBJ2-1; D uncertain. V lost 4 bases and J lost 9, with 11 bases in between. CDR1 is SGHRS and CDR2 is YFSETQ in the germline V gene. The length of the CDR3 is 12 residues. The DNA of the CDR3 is TGCGCCAGCAGCATCCTTACTGGTGAGCAGTTCTTC. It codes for CASSILTGEQFF.

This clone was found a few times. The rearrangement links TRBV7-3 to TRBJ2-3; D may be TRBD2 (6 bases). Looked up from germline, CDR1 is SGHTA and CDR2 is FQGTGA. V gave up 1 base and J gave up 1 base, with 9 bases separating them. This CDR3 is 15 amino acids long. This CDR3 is CASSLSSGGTDTQYF. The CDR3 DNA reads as TGTGCCAGCAGCTTAAGTAGCGGAGGCACAGATACGCAGTATTTT.

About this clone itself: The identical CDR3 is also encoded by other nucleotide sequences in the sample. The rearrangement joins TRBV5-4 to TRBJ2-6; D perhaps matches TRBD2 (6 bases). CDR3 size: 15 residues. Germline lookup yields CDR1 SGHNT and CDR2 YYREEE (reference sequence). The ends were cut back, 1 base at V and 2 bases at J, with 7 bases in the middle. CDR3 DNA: TGTGCCAGCAGCTTGACGGGGGCTGGGGCCAACGTCCTGACTTTC. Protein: CASSLTGAGANVLTF.

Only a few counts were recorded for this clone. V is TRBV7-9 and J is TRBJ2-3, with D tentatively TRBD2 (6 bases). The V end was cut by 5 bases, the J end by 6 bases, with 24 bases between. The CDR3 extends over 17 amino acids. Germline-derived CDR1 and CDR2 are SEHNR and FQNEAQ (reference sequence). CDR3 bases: TGTGCCAGCAGCCCCGTGGGGGGTGGGCACAGTATTGATACGCAGTATTTT. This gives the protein CASSPVGGGHSIDTQYF.

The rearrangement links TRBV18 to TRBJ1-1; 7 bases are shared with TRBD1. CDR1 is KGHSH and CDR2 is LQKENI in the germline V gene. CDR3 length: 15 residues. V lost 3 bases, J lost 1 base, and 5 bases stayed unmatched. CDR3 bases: TGTGCCAGCTCACCCAGACAGGGTCAGAACACTGAAGCTTTCTTT. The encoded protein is CASSPRQGQNTEAFF. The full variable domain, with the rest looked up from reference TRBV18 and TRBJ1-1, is NAGVMQNPRHLVRRRGQEARLRCSPMKGHSHVYWYRQLPEEGLKFMVYLQKENIIDESGMPKERFSAEFPKEGPSILRIQQVVRGDSAAYFCASSPRQGQNTEAFFGQGTRLTVV.

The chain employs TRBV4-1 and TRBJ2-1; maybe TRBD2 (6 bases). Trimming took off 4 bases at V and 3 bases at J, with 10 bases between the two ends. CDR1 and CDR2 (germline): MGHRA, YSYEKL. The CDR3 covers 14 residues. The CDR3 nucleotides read TGCGCCAGCAGCCCATCGGGACTCTACAATGAGCAGTTCTTC. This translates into CASSPSGLYNEQFF.

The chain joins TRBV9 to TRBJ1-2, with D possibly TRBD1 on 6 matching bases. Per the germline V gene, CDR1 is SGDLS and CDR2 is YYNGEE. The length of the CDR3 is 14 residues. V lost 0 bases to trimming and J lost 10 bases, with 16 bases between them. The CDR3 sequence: CASSVGGGDIHYTF. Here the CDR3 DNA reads TGTGCCAGCAGCGTAGGTGGAGGGGACATCCACTACACCTTC.

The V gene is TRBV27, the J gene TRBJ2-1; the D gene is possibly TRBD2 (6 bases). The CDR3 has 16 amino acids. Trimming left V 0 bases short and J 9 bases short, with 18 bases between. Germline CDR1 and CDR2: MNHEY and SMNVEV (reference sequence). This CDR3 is CASSLSAGLGLSEQFF. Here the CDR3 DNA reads TGTGCCAGCAGTTTATCGGCGGGGTTGGGGCTATCTGAGCAGTTCTTC.

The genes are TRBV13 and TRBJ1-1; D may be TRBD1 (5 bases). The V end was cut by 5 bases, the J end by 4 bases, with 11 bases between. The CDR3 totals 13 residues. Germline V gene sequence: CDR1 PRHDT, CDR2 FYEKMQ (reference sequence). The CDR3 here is CASSPGGGTEAFF. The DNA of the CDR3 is TGTGCCAGCAGCCCGGGGGGGGGCACTGAAGCTTTCTTT.

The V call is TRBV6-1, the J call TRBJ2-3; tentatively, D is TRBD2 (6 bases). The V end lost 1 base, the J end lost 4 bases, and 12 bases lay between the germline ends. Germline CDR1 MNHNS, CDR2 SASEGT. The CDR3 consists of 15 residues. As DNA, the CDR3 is TGTGCCAGCAGTGAAGAAGGGTCGGGGGCAGATACGCAGTATTTT. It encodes CASSEEGSGADTQYF.

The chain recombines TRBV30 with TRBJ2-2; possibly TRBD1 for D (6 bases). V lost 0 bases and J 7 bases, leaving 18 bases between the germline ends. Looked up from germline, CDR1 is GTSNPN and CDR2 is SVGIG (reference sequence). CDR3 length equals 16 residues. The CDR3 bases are TGTGCCTGGAGTGTACTATTGGGGGAAGGGGGCGGGGAGCTGTTTTTT. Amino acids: CAWSVLLGEGGGELFF. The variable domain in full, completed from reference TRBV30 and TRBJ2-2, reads SQTIHQWPATLVQPVGSPLSLECTVEGTSNPNLYWYRQAAGRGLQLLFYSVGIGQISSEVPQNLSASRPQDRQFILSSKKLLLSDSGFYLCAWSVLLGEGGGELFFGEGSRLTVL.

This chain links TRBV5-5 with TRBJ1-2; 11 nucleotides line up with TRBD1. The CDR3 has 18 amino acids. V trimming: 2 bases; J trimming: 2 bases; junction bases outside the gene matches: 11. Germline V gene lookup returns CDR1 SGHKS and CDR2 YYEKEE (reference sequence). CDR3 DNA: TGTGCCAGCAGCTTAGCGGCGGGACAGGGGGAGTTCAACTATGGCTACACCTTC. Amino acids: CASSLAAGQGEFNYGYTF.

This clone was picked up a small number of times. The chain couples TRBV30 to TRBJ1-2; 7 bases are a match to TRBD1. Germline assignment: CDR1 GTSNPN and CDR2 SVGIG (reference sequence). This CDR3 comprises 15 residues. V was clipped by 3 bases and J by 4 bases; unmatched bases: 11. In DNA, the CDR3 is TGTGCCTGGAGCCAATACGGACAGGCCTCCTATGGCTACACCTTC. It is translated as CAWSQYGQASYGYTF.